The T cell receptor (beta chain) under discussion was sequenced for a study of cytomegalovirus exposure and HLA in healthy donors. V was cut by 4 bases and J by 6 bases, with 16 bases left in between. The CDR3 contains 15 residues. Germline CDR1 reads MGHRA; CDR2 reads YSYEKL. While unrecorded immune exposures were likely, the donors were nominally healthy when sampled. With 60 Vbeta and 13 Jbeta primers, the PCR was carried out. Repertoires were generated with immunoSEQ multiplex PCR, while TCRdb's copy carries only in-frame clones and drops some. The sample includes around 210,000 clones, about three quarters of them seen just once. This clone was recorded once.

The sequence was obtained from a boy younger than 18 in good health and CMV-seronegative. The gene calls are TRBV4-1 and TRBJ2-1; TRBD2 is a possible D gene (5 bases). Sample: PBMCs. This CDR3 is CASSPRDKGGNEQFF. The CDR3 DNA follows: TGCGCCAGCAGCCCTCGGGATAAGGGCGGCAATGAGCAGTTCTTC.